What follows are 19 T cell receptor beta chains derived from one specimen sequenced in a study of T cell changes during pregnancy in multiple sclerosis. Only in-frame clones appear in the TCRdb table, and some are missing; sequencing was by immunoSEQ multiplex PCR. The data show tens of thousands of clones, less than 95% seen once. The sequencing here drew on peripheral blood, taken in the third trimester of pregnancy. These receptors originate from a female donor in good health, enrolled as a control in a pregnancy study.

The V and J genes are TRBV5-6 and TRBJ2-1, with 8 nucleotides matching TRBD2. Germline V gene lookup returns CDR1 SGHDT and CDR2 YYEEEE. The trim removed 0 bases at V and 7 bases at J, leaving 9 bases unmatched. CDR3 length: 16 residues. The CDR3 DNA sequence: TGTGCCAGCAGCTTGGATCGTAGCGGGAAAGCTAATGAGCAGTTCTTC. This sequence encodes CASSLDRSGKANEQFF.

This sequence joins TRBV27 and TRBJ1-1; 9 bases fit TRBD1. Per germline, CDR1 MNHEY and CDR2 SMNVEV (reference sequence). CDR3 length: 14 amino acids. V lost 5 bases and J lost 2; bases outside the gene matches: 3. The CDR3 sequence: CASSRDRANTEAFF. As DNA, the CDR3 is TGTGCCAGCAGTCGGGACAGGGCAAACACTGAAGCTTTCTTT.

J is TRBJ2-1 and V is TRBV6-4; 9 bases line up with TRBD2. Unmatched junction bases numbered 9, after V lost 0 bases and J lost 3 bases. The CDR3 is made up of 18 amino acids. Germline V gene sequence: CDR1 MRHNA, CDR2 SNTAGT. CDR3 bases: TGTGCCAGCAGTGACTCGGGGCTAGCGGGATCAGACTACAATGAGCAGTTCTTC. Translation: CASSDSGLAGSDYNEQFF.

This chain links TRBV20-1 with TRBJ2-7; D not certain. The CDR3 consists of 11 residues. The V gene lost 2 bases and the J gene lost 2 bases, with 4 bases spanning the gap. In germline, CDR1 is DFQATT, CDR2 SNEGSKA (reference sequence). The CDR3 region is CSARQTYEQYF. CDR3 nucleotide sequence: TGCAGTGCTAGACAGACCTACGAGCAGTACTTC.

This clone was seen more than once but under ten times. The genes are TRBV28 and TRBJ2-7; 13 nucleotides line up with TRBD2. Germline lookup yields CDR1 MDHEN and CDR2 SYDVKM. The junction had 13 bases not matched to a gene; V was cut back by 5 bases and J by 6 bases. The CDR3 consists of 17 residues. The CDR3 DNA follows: TGTGCCAGCAGTCGATCTCCCGGGACTAGCGGGGTCGGCGAGCAGTACTTC. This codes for CASSRSPGTSGVGEQYF.

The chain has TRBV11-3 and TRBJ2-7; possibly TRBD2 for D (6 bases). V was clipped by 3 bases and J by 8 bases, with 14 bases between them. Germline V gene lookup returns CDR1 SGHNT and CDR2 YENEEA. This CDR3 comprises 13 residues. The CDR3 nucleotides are TGTGCCAGCAGCTTCGTTTCTGGAGGGAAGCAGTACTTC. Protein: CASSFVSGGKQYF. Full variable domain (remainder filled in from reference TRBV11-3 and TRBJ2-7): EAGVVQSPRYKIIEKKQPVAFWCNPISGHNTLYWYLQNLGQGPELLIRYENEEAVDDSQLPKDRFSAERLKGVDSTLKIQPAELGDSAVYLCASSFVSGGKQYFGPGTRLTVT.

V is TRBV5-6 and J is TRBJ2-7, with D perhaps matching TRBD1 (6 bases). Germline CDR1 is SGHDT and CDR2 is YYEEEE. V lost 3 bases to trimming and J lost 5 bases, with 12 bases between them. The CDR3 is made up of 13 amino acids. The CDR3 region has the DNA TGTGCCAGCAGCTGGGTGGACAGCGACGAGCAGTACTTC. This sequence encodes CASSWVDSDEQYF.

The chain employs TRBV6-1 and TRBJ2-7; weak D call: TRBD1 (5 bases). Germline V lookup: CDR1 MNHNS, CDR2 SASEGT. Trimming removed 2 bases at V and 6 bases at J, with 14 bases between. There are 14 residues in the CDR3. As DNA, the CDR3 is TGTGCCAGCAGTGAAATCGGGCAGGGATTCGAGCAGTACTTC. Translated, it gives CASSEIGQGFEQYF.

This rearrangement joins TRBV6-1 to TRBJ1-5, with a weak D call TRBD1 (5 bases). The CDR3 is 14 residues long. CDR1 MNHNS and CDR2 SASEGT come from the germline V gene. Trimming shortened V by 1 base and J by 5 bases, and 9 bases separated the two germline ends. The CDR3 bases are TGTGCCAGCAGTGAAGGGACACCGTATCAGCCCCAGCATTTT. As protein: CASSEGTPYQPQHF.

The DNA for the CDR3 is TGTGCCACCAGCAGAGTGGGGGCGGGCACCGGGGAGCTGTTTTTT. Protein product: CATSRVGAGTGELFF. The V and J genes are TRBV15 and TRBJ2-2; a weak D match, TRBD1 (6 bases). The CDR3 extends over 15 amino acids. The ends were cut back, 1 base at V and 4 bases at J, with 10 bases in the middle. The germline gives CDR1 LNHNV, CDR2 YYDKDF (reference sequence). Filled out from reference TRBV15 and TRBJ2-2, the complete variable domain reads DAMVIQNPRYQVTQFGKPVTLSCSQTLNHNVMYWYQQKSSQAPKLLFHYYDKDFNNEADTPDNFQSRRPNTSFCFLDIRSPGLGDTAMYLCATSRVGAGTGELFFGEGSRLTVL.

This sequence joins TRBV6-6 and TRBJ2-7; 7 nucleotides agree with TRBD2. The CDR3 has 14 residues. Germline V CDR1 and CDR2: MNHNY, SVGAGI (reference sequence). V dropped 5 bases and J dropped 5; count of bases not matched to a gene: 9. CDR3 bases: TGTGCCAGCAGTCACCGGACTAGTCAGGACGAGCAGTACTTC. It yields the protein CASSHRTSQDEQYF.

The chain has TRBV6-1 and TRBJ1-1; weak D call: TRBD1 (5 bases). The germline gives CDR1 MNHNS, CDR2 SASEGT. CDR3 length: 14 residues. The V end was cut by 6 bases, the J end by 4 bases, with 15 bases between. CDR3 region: CASRGSGGVTEAFF. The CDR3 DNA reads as TGTGCCAGCAGGGGTTCCGGGGGGGTCACTGAAGCTTTCTTT.

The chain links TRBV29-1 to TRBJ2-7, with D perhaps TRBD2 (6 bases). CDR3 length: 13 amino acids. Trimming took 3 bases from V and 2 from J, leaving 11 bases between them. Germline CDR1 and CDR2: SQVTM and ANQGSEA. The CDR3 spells CSVDIRGTYEQYF. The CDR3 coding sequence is TGCAGCGTTGATATACGGGGGACCTACGAGCAGTACTTC.

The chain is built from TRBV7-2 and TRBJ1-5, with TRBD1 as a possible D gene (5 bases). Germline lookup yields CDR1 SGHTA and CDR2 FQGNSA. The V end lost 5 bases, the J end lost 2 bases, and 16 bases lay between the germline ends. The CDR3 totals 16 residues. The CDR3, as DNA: TGTGCCAGCAGCCACGGGGGGGGAGGTGGCAATCAGCCCCAGCATTTT. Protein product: CASSHGGGGGNQPQHF.

CDR3 amino acids: CASSPRLAVHHEQFF. DNA of the CDR3: TGTGCCAGCAGCCCAAGACTAGCGGTTCATCATGAGCAGTTCTTC. The chain combines TRBV6-5 with TRBJ2-1, with TRBD2 identical over 9 bases. V shed 6 bases, J shed 8 bases, and the junction held 11 bases outside the gene matches. The CDR3 runs to 15 residues. From germline, CDR1 is MNHEY and CDR2 SVGAGI.

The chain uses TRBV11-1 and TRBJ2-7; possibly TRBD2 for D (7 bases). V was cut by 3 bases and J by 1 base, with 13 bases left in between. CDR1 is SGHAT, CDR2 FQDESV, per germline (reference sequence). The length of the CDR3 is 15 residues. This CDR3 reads CASSLGAGASYEQYF. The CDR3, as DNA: TGTGCCAGCAGCTTGGGGGCGGGAGCTTCCTACGAGCAGTACTTC.

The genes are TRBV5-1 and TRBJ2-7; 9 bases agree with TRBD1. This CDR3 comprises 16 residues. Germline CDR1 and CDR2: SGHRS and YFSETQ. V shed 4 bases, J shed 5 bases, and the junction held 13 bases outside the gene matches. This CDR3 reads CASSPDRGHLEDEQYF. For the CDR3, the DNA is TGCGCCAGCAGCCCGGACAGGGGACATTTAGAGGACGAGCAGTACTTC.

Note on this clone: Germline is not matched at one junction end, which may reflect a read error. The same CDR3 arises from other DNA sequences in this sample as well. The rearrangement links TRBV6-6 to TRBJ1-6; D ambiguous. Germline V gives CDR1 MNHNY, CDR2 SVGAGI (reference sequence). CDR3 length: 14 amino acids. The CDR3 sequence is CASSSPGNNSPLHF. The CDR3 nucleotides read TGTGCCAGCAGTTCACCCGGGAATAATTCGCCCCTCCACTTT.

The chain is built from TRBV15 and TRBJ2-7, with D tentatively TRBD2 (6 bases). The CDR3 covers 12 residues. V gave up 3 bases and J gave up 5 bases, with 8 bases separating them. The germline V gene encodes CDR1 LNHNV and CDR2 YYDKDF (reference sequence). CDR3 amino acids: CATSRGLDEQYF. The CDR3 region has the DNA TGTGCCACCAGCAGGGGACTTGACGAGCAGTACTTC.